This T cell receptor beta chain was sequenced during a study of CD8+CD57+ T cells in acquired aplastic anemia. Template material for TCR beta VDJ and CDR3 profiling consisted of genomic DNA. TCRdb reprocessed the reads via MiXCR and lists one record per CDR3 protein. The data hold under 150,000 distinct CDR3 sequences, with approximately 36% observed a single time. The CDR3 is made up of 16 amino acids. Germline CDR1 is WNHNN and CDR2 is SYGVQD (reference sequence). Trimming took off 0 bases at V and 4 bases at J, with 15 bases between the two ends. Individuals selected for sequencing had exhibited CD8+CD57+ cell expansion on flow cytometry.

This sequence joins TRBV10-1 and TRBJ2-5; maybe TRBD1 (6 bases). Material for sequencing was sorted CD4+, CD8+, or CD8+CD57+ T cells (not recorded which) from PBMCs. This receptor was identified in a human donor with aplastic anemia. CDR3 in amino acids: CASSESAWGRPETQYF. The CDR3 DNA reads as TGCGCCAGCAGTGAGTCGGCGTGGGGGCGACCAGAGACCCAGTACTTC.